This TCR beta chain came from a study of CD8 T cells in Susac syndrome. Overall study findings and caveats: It was acknowledged in the study that the number of individuals who were included in its TCR sequencing and HLA analysis was relatively small.

The junction had 7 bases not matched to a gene; V was cut back by 8 bases and J by 3 bases. The CDR3 runs to 13 residues. CDR1 and CDR2 from the germline V gene are LGHDT and YNNKEL (reference sequence). In the case of this clonotype: The antigen remains unidentified.

Random hexamers were used to reverse transcribe the RNA input (about 0.45 to 1 ug). By means of immunoSEQ multiplex PCR, TCR beta CDR3 spanning 54 Vbeta and 13 Jbeta underwent amplification. One entry per CDR3 protein results from TCRdb running MiXCR on the immunoSEQ multiplex PCR reads. The sample records over 300,000 distinct CDR3 sequences, around 92% being singletons. The chain joins TRBV3-1 to TRBJ2-7; 7 bases agree with TRBD1. The source of this sequence is a human donor with multiple sclerosis. Sequenced material: CD4+ T cells from PBMCs. The CDR3 sequence: CASCNRGGYEQYF. The CDR3 nucleotides are TGTGCCAGCTGCAACAGGGGTGGCTACGAGCAGTACTTC.